The 2 T cell receptor beta chains below were found in one sample sequenced in a study of technical replicates of blood from several donors. Sequencing used immunoSEQ multiplex PCR; TCRdb keeps in-frame clones, though not all of them. The sample has 99,000 or so clones, about 96% seen once. Material: T cells isolated from PBMCs. The receptor source for this set is a human donor in good health.

The genes are TRBV7-9 and TRBJ2-3, with D tentatively TRBD2 (5 bases). The germline V and J ends were trimmed by 10 bases and 6 bases, with 20 bases remaining between them. Germline lookup yields CDR1 SEHNR and CDR2 FQNEAQ (reference sequence). The CDR3 spans 14 residues. In DNA, the CDR3 is TGTGCCACCCCGGGAAACAACCCATCGGATACGCAGTATTTT. Protein: CATPGNNPSDTQYF.

The chain uses TRBV14 and TRBJ2-2, with 8 bases that match TRBD2. Germline V CDR1 and CDR2: SGHDN, FVKESK. J lost 6 bases, V lost 1 base, and 4 bases had no gene match. The CDR3 is 15 residues long. The CDR3 nucleotides read TGTGCCAGCAGCCAAGTCGGGAGGGGAGCCGGGGAGCTGTTTTTT. Protein: CASSQVGRGAGELFF.